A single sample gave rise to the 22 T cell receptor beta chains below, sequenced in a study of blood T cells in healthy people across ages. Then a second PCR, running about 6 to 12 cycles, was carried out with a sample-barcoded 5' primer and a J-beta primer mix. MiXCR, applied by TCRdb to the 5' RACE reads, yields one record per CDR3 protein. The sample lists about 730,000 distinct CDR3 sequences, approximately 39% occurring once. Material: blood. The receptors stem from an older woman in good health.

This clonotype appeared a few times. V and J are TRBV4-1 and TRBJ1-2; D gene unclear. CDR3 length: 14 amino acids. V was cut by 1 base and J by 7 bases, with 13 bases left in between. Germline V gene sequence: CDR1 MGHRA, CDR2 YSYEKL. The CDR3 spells CASSQAGSFGGYTF. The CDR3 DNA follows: TGCGCCAGCAGCCAAGCCGGTTCTTTTGGTGGCTACACCTTC.

CDR3 DNA: TGTGCCAGCCGGGAGGGAGTCGGGGAGACCCAGTACTTC. Protein product: CASREGVGETQYF. The chain recombines TRBV12-3 or TRBV12-4 with TRBJ2-5, with TRBD2 matching 8 bases. With 8 bases clipped from V and 5 bases from J, the junction kept 7 bases outside the gene matches. This CDR3 has 13 residues.

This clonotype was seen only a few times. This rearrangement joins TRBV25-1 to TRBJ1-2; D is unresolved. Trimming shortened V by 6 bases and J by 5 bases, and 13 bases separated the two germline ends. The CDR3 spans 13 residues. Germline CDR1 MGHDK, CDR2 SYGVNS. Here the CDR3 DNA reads TGTGCCAGCAGGGTGGGAGAGGAGTATGGCTACACCTTC. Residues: CASRVGEEYGYTF.

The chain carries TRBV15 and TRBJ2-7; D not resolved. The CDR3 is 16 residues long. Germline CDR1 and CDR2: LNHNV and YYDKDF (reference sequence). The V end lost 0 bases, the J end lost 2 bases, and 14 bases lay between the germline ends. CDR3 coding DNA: TGTGCCACCAGCAGAGATCGGACCTCAGCTCCCTACGAGCAGTACTTC. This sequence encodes CATSRDRTSAPYEQYF.

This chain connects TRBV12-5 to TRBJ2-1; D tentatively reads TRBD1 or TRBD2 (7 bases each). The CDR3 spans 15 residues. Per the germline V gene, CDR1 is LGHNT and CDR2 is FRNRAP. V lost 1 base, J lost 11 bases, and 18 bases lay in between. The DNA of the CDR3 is TGTGCTAGTGGTTTGGGAGCGGGACAGCACCTAAAGCAGTTCTTC. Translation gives CASGLGAGQHLKQFF.

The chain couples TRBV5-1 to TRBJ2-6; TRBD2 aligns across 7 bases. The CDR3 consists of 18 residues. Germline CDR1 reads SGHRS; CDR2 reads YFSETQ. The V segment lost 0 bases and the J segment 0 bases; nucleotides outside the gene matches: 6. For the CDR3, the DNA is TGCGCCAGCAGCTTGGTTAGCGGGCGCCTCTCTGGGGCCAACGTCCTGACTTTC. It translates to CASSLVSGRLSGANVLTF.

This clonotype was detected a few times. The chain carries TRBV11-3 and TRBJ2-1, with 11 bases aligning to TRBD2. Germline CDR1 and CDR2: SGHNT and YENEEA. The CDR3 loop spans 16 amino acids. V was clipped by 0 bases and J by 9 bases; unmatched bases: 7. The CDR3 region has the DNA TGTGCCAGCAGCTTAGATTCAGGACTAGCGGGCGGTGAGCAGTTCTTC. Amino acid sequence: CASSLDSGLAGGEQFF.

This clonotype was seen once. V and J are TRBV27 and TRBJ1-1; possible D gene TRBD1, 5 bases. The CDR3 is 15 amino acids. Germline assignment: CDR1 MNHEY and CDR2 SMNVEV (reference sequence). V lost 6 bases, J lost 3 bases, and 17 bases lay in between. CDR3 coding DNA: TGTGCCAGCAGGGGGCTCTCGGGGTTGGACACTGAAGCTTTCTTT. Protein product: CASRGLSGLDTEAFF.

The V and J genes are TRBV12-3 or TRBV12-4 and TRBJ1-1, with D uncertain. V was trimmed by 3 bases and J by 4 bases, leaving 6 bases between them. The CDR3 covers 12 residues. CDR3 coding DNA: TGTGCCAGCAGTTTGGGGTTCACTGAAGCTTTCTTT. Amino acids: CASSLGFTEAFF.

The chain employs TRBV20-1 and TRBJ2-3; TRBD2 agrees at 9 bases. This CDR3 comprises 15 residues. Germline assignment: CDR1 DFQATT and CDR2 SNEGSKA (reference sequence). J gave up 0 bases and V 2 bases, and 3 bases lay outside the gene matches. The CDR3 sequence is CSARLAGVSTDTQYF. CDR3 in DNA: TGCAGTGCTAGATTAGCGGGAGTTAGCACAGATACGCAGTATTTT.

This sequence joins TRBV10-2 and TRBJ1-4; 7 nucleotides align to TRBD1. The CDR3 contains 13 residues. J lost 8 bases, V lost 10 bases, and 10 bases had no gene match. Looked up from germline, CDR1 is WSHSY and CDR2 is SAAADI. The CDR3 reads CATLDRVEEKLFF. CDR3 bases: TGCGCCACCCTTGACAGGGTAGAGGAAAAACTGTTTTTT.

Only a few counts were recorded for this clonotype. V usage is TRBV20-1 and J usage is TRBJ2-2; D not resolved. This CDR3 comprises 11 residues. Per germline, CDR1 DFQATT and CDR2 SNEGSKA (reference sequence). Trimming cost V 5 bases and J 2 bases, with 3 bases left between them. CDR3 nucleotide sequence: TGCAGTGCTGATAACACCGGGGAGCTGTTTTTT. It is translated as CSADNTGELFF.

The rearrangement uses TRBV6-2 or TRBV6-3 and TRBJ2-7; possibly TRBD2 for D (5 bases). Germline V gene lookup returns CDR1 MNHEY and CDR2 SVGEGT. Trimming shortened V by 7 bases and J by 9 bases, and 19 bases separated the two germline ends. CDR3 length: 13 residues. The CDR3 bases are TGTGCCAGCACTCACGGTGCCGACGGGGTGCAGTACTTC. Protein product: CASTHGADGVQYF.

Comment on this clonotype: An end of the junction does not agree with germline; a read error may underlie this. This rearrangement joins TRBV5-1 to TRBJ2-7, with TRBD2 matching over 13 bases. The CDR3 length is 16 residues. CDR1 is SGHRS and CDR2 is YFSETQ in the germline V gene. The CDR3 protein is CTSSLRTSGRSSEQYF. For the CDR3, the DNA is TGCACCAGCAGCCTACGGACTAGCGGGAGAAGCTCCGAGCAGTACTTC.

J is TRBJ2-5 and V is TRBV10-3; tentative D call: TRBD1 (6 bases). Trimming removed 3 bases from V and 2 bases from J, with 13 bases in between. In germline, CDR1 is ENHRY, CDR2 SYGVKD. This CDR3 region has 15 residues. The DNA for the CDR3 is TGTGCCATCAGTGATAAAGGAGGACAGCAAGAGACCCAGTACTTC. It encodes CAISDKGGQQETQYF.

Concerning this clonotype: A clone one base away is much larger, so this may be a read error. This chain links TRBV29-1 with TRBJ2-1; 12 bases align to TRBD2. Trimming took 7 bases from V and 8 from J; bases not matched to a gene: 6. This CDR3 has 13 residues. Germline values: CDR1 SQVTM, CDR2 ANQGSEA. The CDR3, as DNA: TGCAGCGGGGGGACTAGCGGGTACTATGAGCAGTTCTTC. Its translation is CSGGTSGYYEQFF.

In DNA, the CDR3 is TGCGCCAGCAGCTTTTCCCCGACTAGCGGAGGATACGGTTCAGATACGCAGTATTTT. This gives the protein CASSFSPTSGGYGSDTQYF. The rearrangement uses TRBV5-1 and TRBJ2-3, with TRBD2 identical over 9 bases. From germline, CDR1 is SGHRS and CDR2 YFSETQ. Trimming took 2 bases from V and 4 from J; bases not matched to a gene: 17. The CDR3 is made up of 19 amino acids.

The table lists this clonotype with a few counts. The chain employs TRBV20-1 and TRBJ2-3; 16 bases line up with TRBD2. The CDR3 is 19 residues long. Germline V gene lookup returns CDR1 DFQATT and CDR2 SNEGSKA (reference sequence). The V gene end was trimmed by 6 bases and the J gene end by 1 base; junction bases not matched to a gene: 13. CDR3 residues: CSASGLAGGRRMGTDTQYF. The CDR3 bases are TGCAGTGCCTCGGGACTAGCGGGGGGGCGGCGGATGGGCACAGATACGCAGTATTTT.

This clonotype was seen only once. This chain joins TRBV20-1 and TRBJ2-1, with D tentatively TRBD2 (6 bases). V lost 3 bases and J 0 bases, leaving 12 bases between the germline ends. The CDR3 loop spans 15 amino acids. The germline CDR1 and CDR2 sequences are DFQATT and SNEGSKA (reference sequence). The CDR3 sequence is CSASRREFSYNEQFF. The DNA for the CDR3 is TGCAGTGCTAGTCGACGGGAGTTCTCCTACAATGAGCAGTTCTTC.

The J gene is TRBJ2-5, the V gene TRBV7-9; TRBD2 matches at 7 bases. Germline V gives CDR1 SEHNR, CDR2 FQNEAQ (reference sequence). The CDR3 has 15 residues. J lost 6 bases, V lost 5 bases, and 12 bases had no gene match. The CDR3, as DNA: TGTGCCAGCAGCCCATCCGGGACTACCCCTCAGACCCAGTACTTC. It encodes CASSPSGTTPQTQYF.

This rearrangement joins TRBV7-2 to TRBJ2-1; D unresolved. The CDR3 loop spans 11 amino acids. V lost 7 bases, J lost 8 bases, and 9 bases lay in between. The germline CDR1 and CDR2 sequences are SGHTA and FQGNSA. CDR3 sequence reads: CASTPTDEQFF. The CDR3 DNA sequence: TGTGCCAGCACCCCCACTGATGAGCAGTTCTTC.

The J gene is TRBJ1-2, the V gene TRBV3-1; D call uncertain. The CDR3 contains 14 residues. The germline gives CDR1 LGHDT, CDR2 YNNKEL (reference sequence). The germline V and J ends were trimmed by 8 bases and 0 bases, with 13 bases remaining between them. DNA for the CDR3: TGTGCCAGCCGTGCTCATCAGGCTAACTATGGCTACACCTTC. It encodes CASRAHQANYGYTF.